This T cell receptor (beta chain) was identified in a study of T cells after posttransplantation cyclophosphamide. Study-level findings and limits: TRB overlap between skin or GI tissue T cells and blood was limited. Later blood repertoires were often dominated by clones from the donor CD8+ memory compartment. Recipient CMV seropositivity and CMV reactivation strongly tracked TRB clonality.

The CDR3 runs to 15 residues. Trimming shortened V by 3 bases and J by 2 bases, and 15 bases separated the two germline ends. Looked up from germline, CDR1 is SGHRS and CDR2 is YFSETQ. This related bone marrow graft donor gave peripheral blood on the day of marrow donation. At least ten counts were recorded for this clone. Its specificity is unknown. Measured with immunoSEQ multiplex PCR; TCRdb has only the in-frame clones, and not every one. The sample has about 25,000 clones, none seen only once; the top ten hold around 4%. This rearrangement joins TRBV5-1 to TRBJ2-7; the D gene is possibly TRBD2 (7 bases). The sequenced sample was PBMCs. The receptor was derived from a woman aged 45-65 years in good health, CMV-negative, and a related stem cell transplant donor. The CDR3 reads CASSWTRTATYEQYF. The CDR3 DNA reads TGCGCCAGCAGCTGGACTAGGACAGCTACCTACGAGCAGTACTTC.